This entry concerns a single T cell receptor beta chain. The table came from immunoSEQ multiplex PCR; TCRdb's copy has only in-frame clones and leaves some out. The table lists hundreds of thousands of clones, roughly 88% of them singletons. The sample comes from a study of shared T cell receptors in the human thymus. Germline V CDR1 and CDR2: SGHRS, YFSETQ. After removal of 1 base from V and 3 bases from J, the junction contained 7 bases not matched to a gene. The CDR3 is 18 amino acids. This sample was shared with a second study, whose subject was human thymus T cells. Turning to that study: Donors consisted of healthy Finnish infants (having corrective surgery for congenital heart defects). Resected material from corrective heart surgery provided the thymus tissue analysed. Seemingly biased V and J gene usage marked thymic and blood repertoires. Overlap was high between thymic repertoires from unrelated individuals, as reported in related research.

The chain couples TRBV5-1 to TRBJ2-2, with 12 bases lining up with TRBD2. This receptor was taken from a boy younger than two with a congenital heart defect. Sequencing was done on a sample of thymocytes. Here the CDR3 DNA reads TGCGCCAGCAGCTTGATTGGGACTAGCGGGTCCTACACCGGGGAGCTGTTTTTT. Translated: CASSLIGTSGSYTGELFF.